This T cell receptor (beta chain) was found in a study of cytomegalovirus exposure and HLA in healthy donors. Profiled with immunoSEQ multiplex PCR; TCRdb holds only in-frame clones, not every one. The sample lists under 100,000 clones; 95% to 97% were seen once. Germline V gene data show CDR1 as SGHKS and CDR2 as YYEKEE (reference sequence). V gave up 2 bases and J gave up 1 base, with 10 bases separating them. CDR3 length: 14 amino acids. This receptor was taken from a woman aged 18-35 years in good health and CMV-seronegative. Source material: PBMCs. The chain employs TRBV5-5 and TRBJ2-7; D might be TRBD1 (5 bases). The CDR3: CASSFEGASYEQYF. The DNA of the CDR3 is TGTGCCAGCAGCTTTGAAGGGGCTTCCTACGAGCAGTACTTC. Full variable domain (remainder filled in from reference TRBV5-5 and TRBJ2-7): DAGVTQSPTHLIKTRGQQVTLRCSPISGHKSVSWYQQVLGQGPQFIFQYYEKEERGRGNFPDRFSARQFPNYSSELNVNALLLGDSALYLCASSFEGASYEQYFGPGTRLTVT.